A selection of T cell receptor beta chains follows, all from one sample in a study of regulatory T cells in long-lasting Graves disease. TCRdb fed the multiplex PCR reads into MiXCR, producing one record per CDR3 protein. Here the sample spans 400,000 to 500,000 distinct CDR3 sequences, around 17% being singletons. These data also formed part of another study, on T cells in Graves' hyperthyroidism and ophthalmopathy.

Sequenced here: peripheral blood mononuclear cells (PBMCs), sampled at new diagnosis, from a patient treated with antithyroid drugs. These receptors were taken from a woman younger than 35 with Graves disease. CDR3s include the opening cysteine and the closing phenylalanine or tryptophan. D genes are given only for firm matches. A row's size may be missing; if present it is once, few, many or a size class.

CDR3 protein,CDR3 DNA,J gene,D gene,clone size,CDR3 length,V gene
CASTLGVTDTQYF,TGTGCCAGCACCCTTGGTGTGACAGATACGCAGTATTTT,TRBJ2-3,NA,many,13,TRBV2
CASSRELTMGYTF,TGCGCCAGCAGCAGGGAACTAACTATGGGCTACACCTTC,TRBJ1-2,NA,NA,13,TRBV5-1
CSARTGHDEQYF,TGCAGTGCTCGGACAGGGCACGACGAGCAGTACTTC,TRBJ2-7,TRBD1,few,12,TRBV20-1
CASGTGTSGTLQETQYF,TGTGCCAGCGGAACCGGGACTAGCGGGACTTTACAAGAGACCCAGTACTTC,TRBJ2-5,TRBD2,many,17,TRBV6-1
CASRKASSYNSPLHF,TGTGCCAGCAGAAAAGCGAGCTCCTATAATTCACCCCTCCACTTT,TRBJ1-6,NA,few,15,TRBV7-2
CASSSAVGRTAYEQYF,TGTGCCAGCAGTTCGGCCGTGGGCAGGACAGCCTACGAGCAGTACTTC,TRBJ2-7,NA,many,16,TRBV27
CASRHTVSTDTQYF,TGTGCCAGCAGGCACACGGTCTCCACAGATACGCAGTATTTT,TRBJ2-3,NA,NA,14,TRBV3-1
CASSLRQGGNQPQHF,TGTGCCAGCAGTTTAAGGCAGGGAGGCAATCAGCCCCAGCATTTT,TRBJ1-5,NA,many,15,TRBV27
CASYGGYTGELFF,TGCGCCAGCTATGGGGGGTACACCGGGGAGCTGTTTTTT,TRBJ2-2,NA,NA,13,TRBV5-1
CAWSVGTEDRGGYTF,TGTGCCTGGAGTGTGGGGACCGAAGATCGGGGTGGCTACACCTTC,TRBJ1-2,NA,NA,15,TRBV30